This T cell receptor beta chain was sequenced for a study of blood T cell repertoires in COVID-19. Looking at the study overall: The United States, Italy and Spain were the sources of the acute and convalescent COVID-19 samples.

Germline CDR1 SQVTM, CDR2 ANQGSEA. This CDR3 contains 14 residues. V was pared by 5 bases and J by 6 bases, with 19 bases between. Generated by immunoSEQ multiplex PCR, the TCRdb table keeps only in-frame clones and is missing some. The data contain 150,000 or so clones, around 80% of them singletons. This clone was found a few times. Material for sequencing was PBMCs or T cells enriched from blood (not recorded which). This chain uses TRBV29-1 with TRBJ1-1, with D possibly being TRBD1 (6 bases). The source of this sequence is a woman aged 45-65 years who had recovered from COVID-19. The CDR3 nucleotides are TGCAGCGTTCGAACCGGACAGTTCTGGGCTGAAGCTTTCTTT. Amino acids: CSVRTGQFWAEAFF.